Listed below are T cell receptor beta chains from one sample, sequenced in a study of T cell responses to AZD1222 COVID-19 vaccine. The protocol was immunoSEQ multiplex PCR, while the TCRdb copy is restricted to in-frame clones and leaves out a portion. The repertoire holds 150,000 to 200,000 clones, with 93% as singletons. This specimen was peripheral blood, taken on day 0 of AZD1222 vaccination. All receptors derive from an adult in good health. CDR3s include the opening cysteine and the closing phenylalanine or tryptophan. The D gene is left open where the match is weak. Not all rows give a size; the values are once, few, many and, for expanded clones, a class.

TRBV9	.	.	TRBJ1-5	TGTGCCAGCAGCGTGGGCAGTCTTAGCAATCAGCCCCAGCATTTT	CASSVGSLSNQPQHF
TRBV5-5	.	TRBD2	TRBJ2-1	TGTGCCAGCAGCTTGTATGGGACTAGCGGGAGTTCCTACAATGAGCAGTTCTTC	CASSLYGTSGSSYNEQFF
TRBV27	.	.	TRBJ1-2	TGTGCCAGCAGTGAGACCGGGACGACTAACTATGGCTACACCTTC	CASSETGTTNYGYTF
TRBV28	.	.	TRBJ2-7	TGTGCCAGCAGTTCATTCTACGAGCAGTACTTC	CASSSFYEQYF
TRBV7-2	.	.	TRBJ1-1	TGTGCCAGCTCCCGAGACAGCTTTGACACTGAAGCTTTCTTT	CASSRDSFDTEAFF
TRBV28	.	.	TRBJ2-3	TGTGCCAGCAGCCTGCCAGTAAATTGGAACACAGATACGCAGTATTTT	CASSLPVNWNTDTQYF
TRBV28	.	.	TRBJ1-2	TGTGCCAGCAGTCCGGACAGAGTAAACTATGGCTACACCTTC	CASSPDRVNYGYTF
TRBV7-9	.	.	TRBJ2-1	TGTGCCAGCAGCTTTTATCCACTCGACACCTCCTGGGATGAGCAGTTCTTC	CASSFYPLDTSWDEQFF
TRBV6-1	.	TRBD1	TRBJ2-3	TGTGCCAGCAGTGAGAGGACAGGGATCACAGATACGCAGTATTTT	CASSERTGITDTQYF
TRBV10-3	.	.	TRBJ2-7	TGTGCCATCAGTGAGCGACAGGCCACCTACGAGCAGTACTTC	CAISERQATYEQYF
TRBV18	.	TRBD1	TRBJ1-6	TGTGCCAGCTCACCAGGCCCTCTTGACAGGGCCCTCCACTTT	CASSPGPLDRALHF
TRBV6-5	once	.	TRBJ1-6	TGTGCCAGCATTATGCAGGGAGTTGGGAATTCACCCCTCCACTTT	CASIMQGVGNSPLHF
TRBV25-1	.	.	TRBJ1-6	TGTGCCAGCAGTGCTCGGGCAGCAAATTCACCCCTCCACTTT	CASSARAANSPLHF
TRBV3-1/TRBV3-2	.	TRBD1	TRBJ2-7	TGTGCCAGCAGCTTGGGACAGGGGGCATACGAGCAGTACTTC	CASSLGQGAYEQYF
TRBV5-1	.	TRBD2	TRBJ2-5	TGCGCCAGCAGCTTGGGCAGGCTAGCGGTAGAGACCCAGTACTTC	CASSLGRLAVETQYF
TRBV5-4	.	.	TRBJ2-3	TGTGCCAGCAGCTTGGGTGGGCCCCACACAGATACGCAGTATTTT	CASSLGGPHTDTQYF
TRBV25-1	.	.	TRBJ1-2	TGTGCCAGCAGAGGAATCGGCCAGGATCATGGCTACACCTTC	CASRGIGQDHGYTF
TRBV6-4	.	.	TRBJ2-1	TGTGCCAGCAGTGAGCAGGGCGGCAATGAGCAGTTCTTC	CASSEQGGNEQFF
TRBV5-1	.	.	TRBJ1-4	TGCGCCAGCACCTCGGGACCGAGTAATGAAAAACTGTTTTTT	CASTSGPSNEKLFF
TRBV7-8	.	.	TRBJ2-7	TGTGCCAGCAGCTTAGTGGCGGGCCTCACCTACGAGCAGTACTTC	CASSLVAGLTYEQYF
TRBV4-2	once	TRBD1	TRBJ1-5	TGTGCCAGCAGCCAAGGACAGGGGTATCAGCCCCAGCATTTT	CASSQGQGYQPQHF
TRBV27	.	.	TRBJ2-7	TGTGCGGCAGGACAGCCCTACGAGCAGTACTTC	CAAGQPYEQYF
TRBV6-5	.	.	TRBJ2-1	TGTGCCAGCACCCCGGGCTCCTACAATGAGCAGTTCTTC	CASTPGSYNEQFF
TRBV18	few	.	TRBJ1-1	TGTGCCAGCTCATCCCAGTCGGCTGAAGCTTTCTTT	CASSSQSAEAFF
TRBV12-5	.	.	TRBJ1-1	TGTGCTAGTGGTCCCAGAACCACTGAAGCTTTCTTT	CASGPRTTEAFF
TRBV19	.	.	TRBJ1-1	TGTGCCAGTAGTTCCTCGGGACTAATGAACACTGAAGCTTTCTTT	CASSSSGLMNTEAFF
TRBV6-5	.	.	TRBJ2-7	TGTGCCAGCAGTTACCGGGTTCGGGGTGGAGCCTACGAGCAGTACTTC	CASSYRVRGGAYEQYF